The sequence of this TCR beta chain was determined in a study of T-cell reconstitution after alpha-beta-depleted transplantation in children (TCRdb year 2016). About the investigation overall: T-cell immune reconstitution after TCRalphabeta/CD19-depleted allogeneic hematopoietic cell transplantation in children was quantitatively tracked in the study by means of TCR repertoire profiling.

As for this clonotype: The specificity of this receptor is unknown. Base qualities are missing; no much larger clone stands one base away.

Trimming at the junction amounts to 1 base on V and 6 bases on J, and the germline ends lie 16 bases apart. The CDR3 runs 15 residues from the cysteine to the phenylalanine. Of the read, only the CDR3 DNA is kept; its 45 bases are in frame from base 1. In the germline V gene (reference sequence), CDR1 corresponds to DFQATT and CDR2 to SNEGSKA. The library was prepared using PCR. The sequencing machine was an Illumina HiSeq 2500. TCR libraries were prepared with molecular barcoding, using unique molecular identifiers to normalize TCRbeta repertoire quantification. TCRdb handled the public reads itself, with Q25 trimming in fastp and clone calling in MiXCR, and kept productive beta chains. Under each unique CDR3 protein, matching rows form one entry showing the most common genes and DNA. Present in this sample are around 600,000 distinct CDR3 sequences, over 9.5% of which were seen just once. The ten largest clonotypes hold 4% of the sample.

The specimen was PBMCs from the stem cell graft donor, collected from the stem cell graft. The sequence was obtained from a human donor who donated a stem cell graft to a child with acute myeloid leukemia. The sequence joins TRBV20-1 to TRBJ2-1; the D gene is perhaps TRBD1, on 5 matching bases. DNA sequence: TGCAGTGCTAGAGGGGGCCAGGGAAAACTCAATGAGCAGTTCTTC. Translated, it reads CSARGGQGKLNEQFF.